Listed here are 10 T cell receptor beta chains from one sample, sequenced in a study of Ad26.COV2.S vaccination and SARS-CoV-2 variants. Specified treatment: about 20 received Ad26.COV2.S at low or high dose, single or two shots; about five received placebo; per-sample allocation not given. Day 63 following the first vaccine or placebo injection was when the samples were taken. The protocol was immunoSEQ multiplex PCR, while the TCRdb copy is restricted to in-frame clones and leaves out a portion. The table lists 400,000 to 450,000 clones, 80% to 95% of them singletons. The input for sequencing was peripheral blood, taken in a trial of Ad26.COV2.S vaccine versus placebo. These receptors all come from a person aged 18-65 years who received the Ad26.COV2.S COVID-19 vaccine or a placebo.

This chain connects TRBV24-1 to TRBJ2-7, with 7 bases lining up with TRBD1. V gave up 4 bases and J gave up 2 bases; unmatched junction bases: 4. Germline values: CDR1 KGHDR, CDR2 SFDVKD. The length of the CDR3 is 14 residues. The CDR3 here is CATSDSGTAYEQYF. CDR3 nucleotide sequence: TGTGCCACCAGTGACTCCGGGACAGCCTACGAGCAGTACTTC.

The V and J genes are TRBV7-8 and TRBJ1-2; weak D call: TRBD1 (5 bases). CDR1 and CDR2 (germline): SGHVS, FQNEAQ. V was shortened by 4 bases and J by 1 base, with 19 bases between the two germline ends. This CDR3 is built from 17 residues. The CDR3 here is CASSYAITGSHNYGYTF. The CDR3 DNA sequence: TGTGCCAGCAGCTACGCTATTACAGGTTCACATAACTATGGCTACACCTTC. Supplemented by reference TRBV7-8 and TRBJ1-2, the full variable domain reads GAGVSQSPRYKVAKRGQDVALRCDPISGHVSLFWYQQALGQGPEFLTYFQNEAQLDKSGLPSDRFFAERPEGSVSTLKIQRTQQEDSAVYLCASSYAITGSHNYGYTFGSGTRLTVV.

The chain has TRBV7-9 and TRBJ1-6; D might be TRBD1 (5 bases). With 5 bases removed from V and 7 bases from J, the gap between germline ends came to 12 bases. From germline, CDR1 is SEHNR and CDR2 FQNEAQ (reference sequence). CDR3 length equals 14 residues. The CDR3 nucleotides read TGTGCCAGCAGCCGGACAACGGCCAATTCACCCCTCCACTTT. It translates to CASSRTTANSPLHF.

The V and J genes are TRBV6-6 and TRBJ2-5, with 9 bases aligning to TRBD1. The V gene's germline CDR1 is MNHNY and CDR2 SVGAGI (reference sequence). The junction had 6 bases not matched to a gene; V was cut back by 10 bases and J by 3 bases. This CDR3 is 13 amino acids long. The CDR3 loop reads CATGQGTEETQYF. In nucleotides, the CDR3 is TGTGCCACGGGACAGGGTACCGAAGAGACCCAGTACTTC.

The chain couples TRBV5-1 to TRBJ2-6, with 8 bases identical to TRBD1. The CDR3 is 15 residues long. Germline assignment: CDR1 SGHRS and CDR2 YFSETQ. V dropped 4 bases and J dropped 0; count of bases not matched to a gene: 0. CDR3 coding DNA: TGCGCCAGCAGCGGACAGGGCTCTGGGGCCAACGTCCTGACTTTC. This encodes CASSGQGSGANVLTF.

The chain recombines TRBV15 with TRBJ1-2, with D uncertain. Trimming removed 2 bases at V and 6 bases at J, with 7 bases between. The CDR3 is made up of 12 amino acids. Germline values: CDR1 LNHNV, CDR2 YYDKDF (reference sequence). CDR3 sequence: CATSRHQNGYTF. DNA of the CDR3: TGTGCCACCAGCAGACATCAGAATGGCTACACCTTC.

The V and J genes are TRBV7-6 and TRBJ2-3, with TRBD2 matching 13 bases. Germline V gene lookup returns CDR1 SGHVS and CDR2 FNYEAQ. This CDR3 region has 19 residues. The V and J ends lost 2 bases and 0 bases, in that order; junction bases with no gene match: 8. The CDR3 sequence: CASSLRGTSGTTSTDTQYF. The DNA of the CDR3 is TGTGCCAGCAGCTTAAGGGGGACTAGCGGGACGACTAGCACAGATACGCAGTATTTT.

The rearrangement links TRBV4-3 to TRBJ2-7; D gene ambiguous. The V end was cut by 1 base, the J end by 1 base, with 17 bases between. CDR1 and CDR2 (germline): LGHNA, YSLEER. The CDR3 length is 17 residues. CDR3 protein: CASSQGLGARASYEQYF. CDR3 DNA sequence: TGCGCCAGCAGCCAAGGGTTGGGCGCTCGGGCTTCCTACGAGCAGTACTTC.

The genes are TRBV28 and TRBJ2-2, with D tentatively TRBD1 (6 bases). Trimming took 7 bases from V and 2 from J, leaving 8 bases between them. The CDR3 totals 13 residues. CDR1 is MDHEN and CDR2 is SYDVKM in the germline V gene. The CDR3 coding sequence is TGTGCCAGCACGGGACACAACACCGGGGAGCTGTTTTTT. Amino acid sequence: CASTGHNTGELFF.

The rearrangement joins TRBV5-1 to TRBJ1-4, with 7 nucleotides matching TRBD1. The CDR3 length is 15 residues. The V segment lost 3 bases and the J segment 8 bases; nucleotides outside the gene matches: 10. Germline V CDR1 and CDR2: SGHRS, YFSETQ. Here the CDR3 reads CASSSLGGPIEKLFF. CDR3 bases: TGCGCCAGCAGCTCCCTAGGGGGCCCCATCGAAAAACTGTTTTTT.